These 31 T cell receptor beta chains share one sample of origin, sequenced in a study of shared T cell receptors in the human thymus. Here immunoSEQ multiplex PCR was the method, and the copy in TCRdb shows in-frame clones only, minus some. The table shows hundreds of thousands of clones, with 95% occurring only once. The material sequenced was thymocytes. Source of these receptors: a human donor.

This chain uses TRBV14 with TRBJ1-1; D unresolved. V was pared by 2 bases and J by 2 bases, with 15 bases between. Looked up from germline, CDR1 is SGHDN and CDR2 is FVKESK. The CDR3 is made up of 16 amino acids. The CDR3 sequence is CASSQQIFEGNTEAFF. CDR3 nucleotides: TGTGCCAGCAGCCAACAGATTTTTGAAGGTAACACTGAAGCTTTCTTT.

The gene calls are TRBV28 and TRBJ2-7; TRBD2 matches 9 bases. This CDR3 is 15 amino acids long. The germline gives CDR1 MDHEN, CDR2 SYDVKM. The V gene end was trimmed by 9 bases and the J gene end by 6 bases; junction bases not matched to a gene: 15. Written as DNA, the CDR3 is TGTGCCAGTTACTACCTAGCGGGGCCGTTGAGCGAGCAGTACTTC. This gives the protein CASYYLAGPLSEQYF.

V usage is TRBV18 and J usage is TRBJ1-1; D may be TRBD1 (5 bases). From germline, CDR1 is KGHSH and CDR2 LQKENI. V lost 6 bases, J lost 6 bases, and 17 bases lay in between. The CDR3 covers 14 residues. The CDR3 coding sequence is TGTGCCAGCTCTCCAGGGAATGCTAACCCTGAAGCTTTCTTT. Its protein is CASSPGNANPEAFF.

The chain carries TRBV7-2 and TRBJ2-7; tentatively, D is TRBD2 (5 bases). Germline V CDR1 and CDR2: SGHTA, FQGNSA. The CDR3 runs 17 residues. Trimming shortened V by 5 bases and J by 1 base, and 21 bases separated the two germline ends. The CDR3 DNA is TGTGCCAGCAGCCCCGGGCACCGCAGCGGATCTTCCTACGAGCAGTACTTC. Its translation: CASSPGHRSGSSYEQYF.

The J gene is TRBJ2-1, the V gene TRBV7-6; 10 bases agree with TRBD2. The CDR3 runs to 17 residues. J gave up 0 bases and V 5 bases, and 7 bases lay outside the gene matches. Per germline, CDR1 SGHVS and CDR2 FNYEAQ. The CDR3 protein is CASSLLRLAGSYNEQFF. The CDR3 DNA sequence: TGTGCCAGCAGCCTCTTACGACTAGCGGGCTCCTACAATGAGCAGTTCTTC.

The V call is TRBV28, the J call TRBJ1-2; perhaps TRBD1 as D (5 bases). The CDR3 consists of 12 residues. V was clipped by 5 bases and J by 4 bases, with 8 bases between them. Per the germline V gene, CDR1 is MDHEN and CDR2 is SYDVKM. The CDR3 region has the DNA TGTGCCAGCAGTCCAGGGTCCTATGGCTACACCTTC. It translates to CASSPGSYGYTF.

This rearrangement joins TRBV7-8 to TRBJ1-5; a weak D match, TRBD1 (5 bases). The V end was cut by 3 bases, the J end by 1 base, with 13 bases between. The CDR3 sequence is 16 residues long. Germline-derived CDR1 and CDR2 are SGHVS and FQNEAQ. The CDR3 DNA follows: TGTGCCAGCAGCTTCGAGGGGCGAGGGAGCAATCAGCCCCAGCATTTT. Translating it yields CASSFEGRGSNQPQHF.

The chain links TRBV27 to TRBJ2-3, with 7 bases matching TRBD2. CDR3 length: 14 amino acids. The junction had 14 bases not matched to a gene; V was cut back by 4 bases and J by 13 bases. Germline V gives CDR1 MNHEY, CDR2 SMNVEV (reference sequence). The CDR3 DNA follows: TGTGCCAGCAGTTCTTGGCGGGAGTTAAATGTTAAGTATTTT. Translation: CASSSWRELNVKYF.

This chain joins TRBV27 and TRBJ2-7, with D perhaps matching TRBD1 (5 bases). Between the trimmed V and J ends, which lost 6 bases and 2 bases, there was a span of 20 bases. Germline CDR1 is MNHEY and CDR2 is SMNVEV (reference sequence). The CDR3 has 16 residues. CDR3 protein: CASRSQGVGAPYEQYF. CDR3 bases: TGTGCCAGCAGATCGCAGGGCGTGGGTGCCCCCTACGAGCAGTACTTC.

The V gene is TRBV21-1, the J gene TRBJ2-6; TRBD1 reflects the table's D call only, with no check against the DNA. TRBV21-1 corresponds to a pseudogene. This CDR3 contains 18 residues. The CDR3 DNA is TGTGCCAGCAGCAAAGGGACAGGCCTGTGCTCTGGGGCCAACGTCCTGACTTTC. Protein: CASSKGTGLCSGANVLTF.

This sequence joins TRBV18 and TRBJ1-1; D remains ambiguous. Germline V lookup: CDR1 KGHSH, CDR2 LQKENI. CDR3 length equals 18 residues. V was trimmed by 0 bases and J by 4 bases, leaving 21 bases between them. CDR3 DNA sequence: TGTGCCAGCTCACCACCATACGTGGGCGTGCTAGGGCTCACTGAAGCTTTCTTT. This translates into CASSPPYVGVLGLTEAFF.

This clone was seen a handful of times. The chain links TRBV20-1 to TRBJ1-1; tentative D call: TRBD1 (5 bases). The CDR3 loop spans 11 amino acids. V shed 3 bases and J shed 7 bases, with 9 bases lying between them. Germline V lookup: CDR1 DFQATT, CDR2 SNEGSKA (reference sequence). The CDR3 sequence: CSASRVGEAFF. CDR3 in DNA: TGCAGTGCTAGCAGGGTAGGTGAAGCTTTCTTT.

The chain has TRBV5-6 and TRBJ2-5; 13 nucleotides match TRBD2. The J call is doubtful: the DNA matches TRBJ2-7 better. CDR3 length: 19 residues. CDR1 is SGHDT, CDR2 YYEEEE, per germline. Here the CDR3 reads CASSMGELTSGRISYEQYF. The CDR3 DNA reads TGTGCCAGCAGCATGGGGGAGCTGACTAGCGGGAGGATATCCTACGAGCAGTACTTC.

This chain links TRBV2 with TRBJ1-4; D remains unclear. From germline, CDR1 is SNHLY and CDR2 FYNNEI. The V end was cut by 4 bases, the J end by 8 bases, with 14 bases between. This CDR3 comprises 14 residues. The CDR3 spells CASSAAPRGEKLFF. CDR3 bases: TGTGCCAGCAGTGCGGCCCCCCGTGGAGAAAAACTGTTTTTT.

The chain carries TRBV29-1 and TRBJ2-7; D gene unclear. Germline V gives CDR1 SQVTM, CDR2 ANQGSEA. This CDR3 contains 14 residues. The V and J ends lost 0 bases and 0 bases respectively, with 9 bases between them. The DNA for the CDR3 is TGCAGCGTTGAAGATCTTTCGGTCTCCTACGAGCAGTACTTC. This gives the protein CSVEDLSVSYEQYF.

The V call is TRBV7-9, the J call TRBJ1-3; TRBD1 is a possible D gene (5 bases). CDR3 length equals 14 residues. The V end was cut by 1 base, the J end by 5 bases, with 9 bases between. In germline, CDR1 is SEHNR, CDR2 FQNEAQ (reference sequence). CDR3 DNA sequence: TGTGCCAGCAGCTTAGGCAGGGAAAGAAACACCATATATTTT. The encoded protein is CASSLGRERNTIYF.

The CDR3 here is CASLGQGEQDQPQHF. CDR3 DNA sequence: TGTGCCAGCTTGGGACAGGGGGAACAGGATCAGCCCCAGCATTTT. The genes are TRBV5-8 and TRBJ1-5; 11 bases are shared with TRBD1. Germline V lookup: CDR1 SGHTS, CDR2 YDEGEE. V was pared by 7 bases and J by 5 bases, with 8 bases of the junction left unmatched. The CDR3 consists of 15 residues.

This clone was detected only once. The rearrangement uses TRBV28 and TRBJ1-4; 8 bases line up with TRBD1. The germline CDR1 and CDR2 sequences are MDHEN and SYDVKM. Germline trimming cut 3 bases from V and 5 bases from J; bases unmatched to any gene: 5. CDR3 length equals 15 residues. The CDR3 region is CASSFTRTGNEKLFF. The DNA for the CDR3 is TGTGCCAGCAGTTTCACCCGGACAGGGAATGAAAAACTGTTTTTT.

This chain links TRBV4-2 with TRBJ2-7, with 8 bases aligning to TRBD2. CDR1 is LGHNA and CDR2 is YNFKEQ in the germline V gene. V lost 1 base to trimming and J lost 6 bases; unmatched junction nucleotides: 20. CDR3 length: 19 amino acids. The CDR3 sequence: CASSQVRSAPGLVCLEQYF. The CDR3 DNA reads TGTGCCAGCAGCCAAGTGCGATCAGCACCGGGACTAGTTTGTCTCGAGCAGTACTTC.

The J gene is TRBJ1-1, the V gene TRBV6-5; maybe TRBD1 (6 bases). Trimming stripped 5 bases from V and 1 base from J, with 8 bases between. CDR1 MNHEY and CDR2 SVGAGI come from the germline V gene. The CDR3 contains 13 residues. The CDR3 DNA is TGTGCCAGCAGTAAAGGGGGGAACACTGAAGCTTTCTTT. This gives the protein CASSKGGNTEAFF.

This clone has just one count. The chain uses TRBV25-1 and TRBJ1-1, with D possibly being TRBD1 (5 bases). CDR1 MGHDK and CDR2 SYGVNS come from the germline V gene. The CDR3 loop spans 14 amino acids. V was clipped by 7 bases and J by 1 base, with 13 bases between them. The CDR3 sequence is CASKPPQGNTEAFF. The DNA for the CDR3 is TGTGCCAGCAAGCCACCCCAGGGGAACACTGAAGCTTTCTTT.

The chain uses TRBV28 and TRBJ2-3, with TRBD2 matching 9 bases. V dropped 1 base and J dropped 1; count of bases not matched to a gene: 12. Germline V CDR1 and CDR2: MDHEN, SYDVKM. The CDR3 length is 19 residues. DNA for the CDR3: TGTGCCAGCAGTTTATTACGTAGCGGGAGTCCCGGGGGCACAGATACGCAGTATTTT. Protein sequence: CASSLLRSGSPGGTDTQYF.

The chain employs TRBV4-3 and TRBJ2-3, with TRBD2 matching 10 bases. CDR1 and CDR2 (germline): LGHNA, YSLEER. The CDR3 is 18 amino acids. Unmatched junction bases numbered 10, after V lost 2 bases and J lost 2 bases. The CDR3 spells CASSQSPSGSSSTDTQYF. The DNA for the CDR3 is TGCGCCAGCAGCCAATCCCCTAGCGGGAGTTCCTCCACAGATACGCAGTATTTT.

The chain employs TRBV11-2 and TRBJ2-2, with D perhaps TRBD1 (5 bases). V gave up 5 bases and J gave up 4 bases, with 20 bases separating them. Germline CDR1 and CDR2: SGHAT and FQNNGV. The CDR3 consists of 17 residues. The CDR3 loop reads CASSHLGQSQGTGELFF. The CDR3 region has the DNA TGTGCCAGCAGCCACCTCGGGCAGTCGCAGGGCACCGGGGAGCTGTTTTTT. Based on the CDR3 plus reference TRBV11-2 and TRBJ2-2, the full variable domain is EAGVAQSPRYKIIEKRQSVAFWCNPISGHATLYWYQQILGQGPKLLIQFQNNGVVDDSQLPKDRFSAERLKGVDSTLKIQPAKLEDSAVYLCASSHLGQSQGTGELFFGEGSRLTVL.

The chain uses TRBV9 and TRBJ2-7; 10 bases agree with TRBD2. Germline loops: CDR1 SGDLS, CDR2 YYNGEE. The V gene end was trimmed by 3 bases and the J gene end by 3 bases; junction bases not matched to a gene: 9. This CDR3 region has 16 residues. The CDR3 here is CASSAAGTSVLYEQYF. The CDR3 region has the DNA TGTGCCAGCAGCGCGGCCGGGACTAGCGTGCTCTACGAGCAGTACTTC.

The CDR3: CASSLVTGEEGYTF. The CDR3, as DNA: TGTGCCAGCAGCTTAGTGACAGGGGAAGAGGGCTACACCTTC. The chain joins TRBV7-9 to TRBJ1-2, with TRBD1 identical over 8 bases. CDR3 length: 14 amino acids. Per germline, CDR1 SEHNR and CDR2 FQNEAQ (reference sequence). V was clipped by 1 base and J by 8 bases; unmatched bases: 6.

The rearrangement links TRBV27 to TRBJ2-7; D is possibly TRBD2 (6 bases). Germline CDR1 MNHEY, CDR2 SMNVEV (reference sequence). The V gene lost 7 bases and the J gene lost 3 bases, with 19 bases spanning the gap. The CDR3 contains 15 residues. The CDR3 is CASNVEGGRGYEQYF. The CDR3 DNA sequence: TGTGCCAGCAACGTTGAGGGAGGCCGGGGCTACGAGCAGTACTTC.

The genes are TRBV5-5 and TRBJ1-1; unclear D gene. In germline, CDR1 is SGHKS, CDR2 YYEKEE (reference sequence). This CDR3 has 16 residues. Trimming pared 1 base from V and 0 bases from J, leaving 13 bases between. The CDR3 region is CASSLRVRKMNTEAFF. CDR3 DNA: TGTGCCAGCAGCTTGAGGGTCAGGAAAATGAACACTGAAGCTTTCTTT.

The genes are TRBV28 and TRBJ2-7, with 7 bases identical to TRBD1. There are 15 residues in the CDR3. Germline CDR1 MDHEN, CDR2 SYDVKM. V gave up 8 bases and J gave up 6 bases; unmatched junction bases: 16. CDR3 in DNA: TGTGCCAGCGCGCCCCCGGGACAGACTACCTGCGAGCAGTACTTC. Amino acids: CASAPPGQTTCEQYF.

This chain joins TRBV7-6 and TRBJ1-1, with D tentatively TRBD1 (6 bases). V was clipped by 2 bases and J by 6 bases, with 19 bases between them. Germline assignment: CDR1 SGHVS and CDR2 FNYEAQ. This CDR3 region has 16 residues. The CDR3, as DNA: TGTGCCAGCAGCTTAAGCAGGGGCCCTCTAAAGGCTGAAGCTTTCTTT. This encodes CASSLSRGPLKAEAFF.

The V gene is TRBV19, the J gene TRBJ2-1; perhaps TRBD1 as D (5 bases). The V end lost 5 bases, the J end lost 5 bases, and 28 bases lay between the germline ends. The germline V gene has CDR1 LNHDA and CDR2 SQIVND (reference sequence). The CDR3 extends over 19 amino acids. The chain's CDR3 is CASSPYGPTEIVQDNEQFF. The CDR3 coding sequence is TGTGCCAGTAGTCCCTACGGGCCCACGGAGATAGTACAGGACAATGAGCAGTTCTTC.